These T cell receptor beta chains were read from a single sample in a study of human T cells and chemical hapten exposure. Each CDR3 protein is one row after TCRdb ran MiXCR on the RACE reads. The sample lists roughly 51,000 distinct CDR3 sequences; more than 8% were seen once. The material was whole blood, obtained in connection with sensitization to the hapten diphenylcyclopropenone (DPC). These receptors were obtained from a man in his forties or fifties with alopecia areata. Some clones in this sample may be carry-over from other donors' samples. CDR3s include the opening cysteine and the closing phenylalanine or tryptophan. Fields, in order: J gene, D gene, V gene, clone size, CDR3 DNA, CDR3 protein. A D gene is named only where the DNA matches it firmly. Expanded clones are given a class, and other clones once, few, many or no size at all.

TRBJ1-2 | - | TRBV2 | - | TGTGCCAGCCTCAAGGGTGGCGGGGATCCCTATGGCTACACCTTC | CASLKGGGDPYGYTF
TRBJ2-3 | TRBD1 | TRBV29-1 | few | TGCAGCGTTGAGATGGGACAGGGCGGGCAGTATTTT | CSVEMGQGGQYF
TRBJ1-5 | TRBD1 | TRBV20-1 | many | TGCAGTGCAAATGACAGGGGAGACAATCAGCCCCAGCATTTT | CSANDRGDNQPQHF
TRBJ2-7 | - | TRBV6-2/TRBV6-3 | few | TGTGCCAGCAGTTACTTCGGGGGTAGCTCCTACGAGCAGTACTTC | CASSYFGGSSYEQYF
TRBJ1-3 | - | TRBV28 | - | TGTGCCAGCAGCTTGTCTTCTGGAAACACCATATATTTT | CASSLSSGNTIYF
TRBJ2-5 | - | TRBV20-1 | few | TGCAGTGCTAGGGGACCTGGAGAGACCCAGTACTTC | CSARGPGETQYF
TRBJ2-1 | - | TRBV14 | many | TGTGCCAGCAGCCCCTACCGACAGCACAATGAGCAGTTCTTC | CASSPYRQHNEQFF
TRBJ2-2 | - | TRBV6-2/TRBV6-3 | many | TGTGCCAGCACCCTAAGCAGGGAATCAAACACCGGGGAGCTGTTTTTT | CASTLSRESNTGELFF
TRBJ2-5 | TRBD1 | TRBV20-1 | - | TGCAGTGCTAGAGAGGGACAGGGCCTCGTGGAGACCCAGTACTTC | CSAREGQGLVETQYF
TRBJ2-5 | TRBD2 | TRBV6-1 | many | TGTGCCAGCAGATGGGCTAGCGGAGGCCAAGAGACCCAGTACTTC | CASRWASGGQETQYF
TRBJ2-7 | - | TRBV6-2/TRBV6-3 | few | TGTGCCAGCAGGGGCGGACAGAGTACTACCTACGAGCAGTACTTC | CASRGGQSTTYEQYF
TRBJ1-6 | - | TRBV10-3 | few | TGTGCCATCAGAGACAGCTTTAATTCACCCCTCCACTTT | CAIRDSFNSPLHF
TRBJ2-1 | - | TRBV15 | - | TGTGCCACCCGATCTCTAAGCTCCTACAATGAGCAGTTCTTC | CATRSLSSYNEQFF
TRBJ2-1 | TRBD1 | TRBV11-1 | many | TGTGCCAGCAGCTTTAGCGCGGGACAGGGGTACTACAATGAGCAGTTCTTC | CASSFSAGQGYYNEQFF
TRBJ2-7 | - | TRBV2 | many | TGTGCCAGCACTGGATGGGCGAGGGGGATTTACGAGCAGTACTTC | CASTGWARGIYEQYF
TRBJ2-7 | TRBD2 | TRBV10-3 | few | TGTGCCATCAGGGGACTAGCGGGCGAGCAGTACTTC | CAIRGLAGEQYF
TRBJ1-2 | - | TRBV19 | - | TGTGCCAGTACCCTTCGGCTGACGCTGAGAGGCTACACCTTC | CASTLRLTLRGYTF
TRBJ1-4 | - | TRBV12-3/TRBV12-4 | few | TGTGCCAGCAGTTTAGGGCGCACAGTTAATGAAAAACTGTTTTTT | CASSLGRTVNEKLFF
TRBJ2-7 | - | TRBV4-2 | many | TGTGCCAGCAGCCAAGATAGCAGGGCGCGGGAGCAGTACTTC | CASSQDSRAREQYF
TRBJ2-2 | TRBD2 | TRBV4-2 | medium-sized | TGTGCCAGCAGCCAAGGTGAATCTAGCGGGAGGCTAGACACCGGGGAGCTGTTTTTT | CASSQGESSGRLDTGELFF
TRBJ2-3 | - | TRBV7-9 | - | TGTGCCAGCAGCTTAGTTGACTTCCCCCCGGAGGGTGTTTTTGACACAGATACGCAGTATTTT | CASSLVDFPPEGVFDTDTQYF
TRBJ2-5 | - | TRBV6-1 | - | TGTGTCAGCAAAGGCGGTCAAGAGACCCAGTACTTC | CVSKGGQETQYF
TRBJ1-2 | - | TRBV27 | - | TGTGCCAGCAAACCCCAGGGTAGCTATGGCTACACCTTC | CASKPQGSYGYTF
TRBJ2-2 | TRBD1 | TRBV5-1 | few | TGCGCCAGCACCCCGCACACAGGGGGTACGAACACCGGGGAGCTGTTTTTT | CASTPHTGGTNTGELFF
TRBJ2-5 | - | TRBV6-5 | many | TGTGCCAGCAGACTCGTCGGCAGGGAAGAGACCCAGTACTTC | CASRLVGREETQYF
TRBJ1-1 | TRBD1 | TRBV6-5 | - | TGTGCCAGCAGCCGCCGGGACAGGGCCGCGGGCAACACTGAAGCTTTCTTT | CASSRRDRAAGNTEAFF
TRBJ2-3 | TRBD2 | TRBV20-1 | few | TGCAGTGTTTTGCCCCGGGAGGGCCTGTCAGATACGCAGTATTTT | CSVLPREGLSDTQYF
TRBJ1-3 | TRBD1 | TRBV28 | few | TGTGCCAGCAGTTTGGTCGGGACAGGGGGTTACTCTGGAAACACCATATATTTT | CASSLVGTGGYSGNTIYF
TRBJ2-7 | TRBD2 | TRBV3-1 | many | TGTGCCAGCAGCCAAGGAACTTCCGGGACTATTTACGAGCAGTACTTC | CASSQGTSGTIYEQYF
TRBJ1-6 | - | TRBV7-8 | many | TGTGCCAGCAGCCTAACAGGGTCGAGTTCACCCCTCCACTTT | CASSLTGSSSPLHF
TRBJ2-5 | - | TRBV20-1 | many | TGCAGTGCTCCGAAACGTTGGGGGGAGACCCAGTACTTC | CSAPKRWGETQYF
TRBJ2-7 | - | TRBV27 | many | TGTGCCACCAGGAAAGCCATACGCTCCTACGAGCAGTACTTC | CATRKAIRSYEQYF
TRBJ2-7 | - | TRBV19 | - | TGTGCCTCCGCCCCGGACACTACCTACGAGCAGTACTTC | CASAPDTTYEQYF
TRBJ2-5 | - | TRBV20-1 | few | TGCAGTGCTAGTAAGGCCCGAACCCCGGAGACCCAGTACTTC | CSASKARTPETQYF
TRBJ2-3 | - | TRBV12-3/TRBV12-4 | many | TGTGCCAGCAGCCCGAGGCAGGGTTTCACAGATACGCAGTATTTT | CASSPRQGFTDTQYF
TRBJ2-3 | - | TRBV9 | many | TGTGCCAGCAGCTTTTTCACAGATACGCAGTATTTT | CASSFFTDTQYF
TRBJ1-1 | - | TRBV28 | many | TGTGCCAGCAGTTCCGGGGGACAAAACACTGAAGCTTTCTTT | CASSSGGQNTEAFF
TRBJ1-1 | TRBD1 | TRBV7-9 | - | TGTGCCAGCAGCTTCAGGGGGGCGATGAACACTGAAGCTTTCTTT | CASSFRGAMNTEAFF
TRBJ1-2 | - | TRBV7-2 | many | TGTGCCAGCAGCTTAGCGCCGGGGGCGGGCTATGGCTACACCTTC | CASSLAPGAGYGYTF
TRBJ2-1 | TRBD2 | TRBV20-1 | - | TGCAGTGCCAAACCGGGACTAGCGGGAGGTAATGAGCAGTTCTTC | CSAKPGLAGGNEQFF
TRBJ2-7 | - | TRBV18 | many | TGTGCCAGCTCACCTCAACCCGGGATTGACTACGAGCAGTACTTC | CASSPQPGIDYEQYF
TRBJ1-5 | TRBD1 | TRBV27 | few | TGTGCCAGCAGTTCCTCAGGGGGTTTGAGGAATCAGCCCCAGCATTTT | CASSSSGGLRNQPQHF
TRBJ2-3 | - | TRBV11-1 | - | TGTGCCAGCAGCTTCGAGGTCAACACAGATACGCAGTATTTT | CASSFEVNTDTQYF
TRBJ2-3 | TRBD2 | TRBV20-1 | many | TGCAGTGCCATAAGCGGGAGGCGAGTAGATACGCAGTATTTT | CSAISGRRVDTQYF
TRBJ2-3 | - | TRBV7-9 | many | TGTGCCAGCAGCTCTACCGGGGTTGCAGATACGCAGTATTTT | CASSSTGVADTQYF
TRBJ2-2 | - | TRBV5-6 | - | TGTGCCAGTCAAAGGGATAACACCGGGGAGCTGTTTTTT | CASQRDNTGELFF
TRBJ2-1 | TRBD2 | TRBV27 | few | TGTGCCAGCAGCTCGGGACTAACTTACAATGAGCAGTTCTTC | CASSSGLTYNEQFF